This TCR beta chain was recovered during a study of blood T cell repertoires in COVID-19. About the study: Some COVID-19 samples were acute and others convalescent; all came from the United States, Italy and Spain. PBMCs, B-cell-depleted T cells, or T cells provided the cDNA or gDNA that made up the material.

The V gene lost 1 base and the J gene lost 7 bases, with 7 bases spanning the gap. Germline CDR1 MNHNS, CDR2 SASEGT. This CDR3 spans 13 amino acids. The authors' processing: Reference gene primer amplification gave estimated nucleated cell counts. The repertoire was sequenced with immunoSEQ multiplex PCR; TCRdb's copy has only in-frame clones and lacks some. V, J and clone size are taken as reported in that table, and D and trimming were inferred from the DNA itself. The sample holds a few hundred thousand clones, about nine tenths seen once. V gene TRBV6-1 combines with J gene TRBJ2-2; D not resolved. This clonotype was obtained from a woman aged 45-65 years who had been exposed to COVID-19. Sequenced material: PBMCs or T cells enriched from blood (not recorded which). CDR3 amino acids: CASSEGWLGELFF. The CDR3 bases are TGTGCCAGCAGTGAAGGGTGGCTCGGGGAGCTGTTTTTT.